Below, 30 T cell receptor beta chains from the same sample are listed, as sequenced in a study of identical twins. A single record per CDR3 protein comes from TCRdb applying MiXCR to the 5' RACE reads. The profile shows fewer than 250,000 distinct CDR3 sequences, around 9.6% of them singletons. Sequencing was done on a sample of memory (CD45RO+) T cells sorted from blood. The receptors come from a woman under 30 in good health.

The V call is TRBV11-2, the J call TRBJ1-1, with 10 bases matching TRBD1. Losses at the gene ends were 5 bases for V and 3 bases for J; bases not matched to a gene: 6. Germline V gene sequence: CDR1 SGHAT, CDR2 FQNNGV. The CDR3 consists of 15 residues. In nucleotides, the CDR3 is TGTGCCAGCAGCCAAAGACAGGGGGCTTACACTGAAGCTTTCTTT. Translation: CASSQRQGAYTEAFF.

The chain links TRBV6-6 to TRBJ1-2, with D tentatively TRBD1 (6 bases). Germline-derived CDR1 and CDR2 are MNHNY and SVGAGI (reference sequence). Trimming shortened V by 6 bases and J by 3 bases, and 11 bases separated the two germline ends. The CDR3 totals 13 residues. CDR3 protein: CASRTRGDYGYTF. As DNA, the CDR3 is TGTGCCAGCAGGACCAGGGGTGACTATGGCTACACCTTC.

V gene TRBV3-1 combines with J gene TRBJ2-5, with 9 bases fitting TRBD2. This CDR3 has 16 residues. The germline V gene has CDR1 LGHDT and CDR2 YNNKEL (reference sequence). V was pared by 4 bases and J by 4 bases, with 10 bases of the junction left unmatched. CDR3 protein: CASSPGSGGLGETQYF. CDR3 coding DNA: TGTGCCAGCAGCCCAGGAAGCGGGGGGTTAGGAGAGACCCAGTACTTC.

In this sample, this clonotype turned up a few times. V gene TRBV6-1 combines with J gene TRBJ2-7; 8 nucleotides line up with TRBD1. The CDR3 covers 17 residues. The germline V gene encodes CDR1 MNHNS and CDR2 SASEGT. J was trimmed by 2 bases and V by 5 bases; bases with no gene match: 14. CDR3 in DNA: TGTGCCAGCAGTAATGCTGTTTGGACAGGGAAAGCCTACGAGCAGTACTTC. It specifies CASSNAVWTGKAYEQYF.

This clonotype was seen a handful of times. V gene TRBV3-1 combines with J gene TRBJ1-3; D may be TRBD1 (6 bases). CDR3 length: 14 amino acids. V lost 4 bases and J lost 3, with 10 bases in between. Germline assignment: CDR1 LGHDT and CDR2 YNNKEL (reference sequence). The CDR3 sequence is CASSPGHSGNTIYF. The CDR3 region has the DNA TGTGCCAGCAGCCCGGGACATAGTGGAAACACCATATATTTT.

This clonotype turned up a few times. This chain joins TRBV7-8 and TRBJ1-1; D may be TRBD1 (6 bases). V was trimmed by 8 bases and J by 2 bases, leaving 18 bases between them. Germline V gene data show CDR1 as SGHVS and CDR2 as FQNEAQ. The CDR3 is 15 amino acids. CDR3 region: CASALLGTLNTEAFF. The CDR3 region has the DNA TGTGCCAGCGCACTATTAGGGACACTTAACACTGAAGCTTTCTTT.

The chain joins TRBV7-9 to TRBJ2-7; D remains unclear. The CDR3 loop spans 12 amino acids. Trimming cost V 0 bases and J 4 bases, with 4 bases left between them. The germline V gene has CDR1 SEHNR and CDR2 FQNEAQ (reference sequence). The CDR3 nucleotides are TGTGCCAGCAGCTTAGCGCTATACGAGCAGTACTTC. Amino acids: CASSLALYEQYF.

There are many counts of this clonotype. The V and J genes are TRBV12-3 or TRBV12-4 and TRBJ2-3; perhaps TRBD2 as D (5 bases). Trimming took off 5 bases at V and 1 base at J, with 10 bases between the two ends. The CDR3 is 14 amino acids. CDR3 region: CASSLGLGTDTQYF. The CDR3 DNA reads TGTGCCAGCAGTCTAGGACTCGGCACAGATACGCAGTATTTT.

There are many counts of this clonotype. V and J are TRBV28 and TRBJ1-1; 10 bases align to TRBD1. Germline CDR1 is MDHEN and CDR2 is SYDVKM. The ends lost 0 bases at V and 1 base at J; junction bases unmatched: 5. The CDR3 is 17 residues long. CDR3 coding DNA: TGTGCCAGCAGTTTATGGGGACAGGGGTCAAGGAACACTGAAGCTTTCTTT. Translating it yields CASSLWGQGSRNTEAFF.

The rearrangement links TRBV11-2 to TRBJ2-3, with 7 nucleotides matching TRBD2. The CDR3 totals 15 residues. V dropped 5 bases and J dropped 2; count of bases not matched to a gene: 7. Looked up from germline, CDR1 is SGHAT and CDR2 is FQNNGV. The CDR3 DNA reads TGTGCCAGCAGCCTCCAGCGGGGAAACACAGATACGCAGTATTTT. Amino acids: CASSLQRGNTDTQYF.

For this clonotype: A read error is possible here, since a much larger clone lies one base away. The chain couples TRBV12-3 or TRBV12-4 to TRBJ2-6; 7 positions agree with TRBD2. This CDR3 has 13 amino acids. CDR3 in amino acids: CATREVGANALTF. CDR3 coding DNA: TGTGCCACCCGGGAGGTTGGGGCCAACGCCCTGACTTTC.

This clonotype was seen a few times. The junction does not match germline at one end; this may be a read error. This rearrangement joins TRBV7-8 to TRBJ2-1; perhaps TRBD2 as D (5 bases). From germline, CDR1 is SGHVS and CDR2 FQNEAQ. CDR3 length equals 13 residues. In DNA, the CDR3 is TGTTCCAGCGGCCGGGCTAATGGTAATGAGCAGTTCTTC. Protein: CSSGRANGNEQFF.

The chain couples TRBV20-1 to TRBJ2-7; D may be TRBD2 (5 bases). The V gene lost 6 bases and the J gene lost 6 bases, with 21 bases spanning the gap. This CDR3 comprises 14 residues. From germline, CDR1 is DFQATT and CDR2 SNEGSKA (reference sequence). This CDR3 is CSASGRTSQSEQYF. CDR3 DNA sequence: TGCAGTGCGTCAGGTCGAACTAGTCAGTCCGAGCAGTACTTC.

This clonotype was counted between two and nine times. The chain links TRBV21-1 to TRBJ2-7; TRBD1, the table's D call, was not compared with the DNA. TRBV21-1 is classified as a pseudogene. The CDR3 length is 15 residues. The CDR3 spells CASSKLGGGNYEQYF. Here the CDR3 DNA reads TGTGCCAGCAGCAAACTCGGGGGTGGAAACTACGAGCAGTACTTC.

The genes are TRBV29-1 and TRBJ2-7; the match to TRBD1 covers 7 bases. CDR3 length: 13 amino acids. The trim removed 6 bases at V and 1 base at J, leaving 6 bases unmatched. Germline V gene data show CDR1 as SQVTM and CDR2 as ANQGSEA. CDR3 sequence (DNA): TGCAGCGTCCGACAGGGCCTTTCCTACGAGCAGTACTTC. Protein sequence: CSVRQGLSYEQYF.

In its sample, this clonotype was seen a few times. The rearrangement joins TRBV7-2 to TRBJ2-5; D not certain. With 5 bases removed from V and 5 bases from J, the gap between germline ends came to 6 bases. CDR1 is SGHTA and CDR2 is FQGNSA in the germline V gene. This CDR3 region has 11 residues. CDR3 nucleotide sequence: TGTGCCAGCAGCGTTCATGAGACCCAGTACTTC. Translation: CASSVHETQYF.

The sample holds a few counts of this clonotype. The chain recombines TRBV4-1 with TRBJ2-5; D not resolved. With 3 bases removed from V and 5 bases from J, the gap between germline ends came to 10 bases. Per germline, CDR1 MGHRA and CDR2 YSYEKL. This CDR3 spans 13 amino acids. CDR3 amino acids: CASSQGPRETQYF. The CDR3 region has the DNA TGCGCCAGCAGCCAGGGCCCACGCGAGACCCAGTACTTC.

Only a few counts were recorded for this clonotype. The chain is built from TRBV2 and TRBJ2-7, with TRBD1 as a possible D gene (6 bases). V was cut by 6 bases and J by 0 bases, with 15 bases left in between. The CDR3 has 15 amino acids. The V gene's germline CDR1 is SNHLY and CDR2 FYNNEI. Written as DNA, the CDR3 is TGTGCCAGCAGCGCCGGGACATATAGCTCCTACGAGCAGTACTTC. Translation: CASSAGTYSSYEQYF.

As regards this clonotype: At one boundary the junction diverges from the germline segment, which might be a read error. V gene TRBV3-1 combines with J gene TRBJ2-7; 8 positions agree with TRBD2. CDR1 and CDR2 from the germline V gene are LGHDT and YNNKEL (reference sequence). CDR3 length: 13 residues. CDR3 region: CASSLPGGRFSVF. The CDR3 DNA sequence: TGTGCCAGCAGCTTACCCGGCGGGAGGTTTTCGGTCTTC.

This clonotype appeared many times. The chain joins TRBV20-1 to TRBJ2-1; 12 positions match TRBD2. The CDR3 runs 15 residues. V lost 3 bases, J lost 6 bases, and 6 bases stayed unmatched. The germline gives CDR1 DFQATT, CDR2 SNEGSKA (reference sequence). CDR3 DNA sequence: TGCAGTGCTAGTAGAGGACTAGCGGGGCTCAATGAGCAGTTCTTC. Its protein is CSASRGLAGLNEQFF.

This clonotype showed up just a few times. The CDR3, as DNA: TGTGCCAGCAGGGGGGTTCTAAACACTGAAGCTTTCTTT. As protein: CASRGVLNTEAFF. The V gene is TRBV6-1, the J gene TRBJ1-1, with D maybe TRBD1 (5 bases). V gave up 6 bases and J gave up 2 bases, with 10 bases separating them. Per germline, CDR1 MNHNS and CDR2 SASEGT. The CDR3 has 13 residues.

V and J are TRBV5-6 and TRBJ1-5; D gene uncertain. There are 15 residues in the CDR3. The ends were cut back, 0 bases at V and 3 bases at J, with 10 bases in the middle. Germline loops: CDR1 SGHDT, CDR2 YYEEEE. CDR3 DNA: TGTGCCAGCAGCTTGGGCGTCACCCCCAATCAGCCCCAGCATTTT. It yields the protein CASSLGVTPNQPQHF.

The chain employs TRBV7-9 and TRBJ2-7, with TRBD2 matching 7 bases. Germline CDR1 SEHNR, CDR2 FQNEAQ (reference sequence). CDR3 length equals 13 residues. Trimming took 3 bases from V and 4 from J; bases not matched to a gene: 3. CDR3 nucleotide sequence: TGTGCCAGCAGCTTTCTTAGCGGGTACGAGCAGTACTTC. Protein: CASSFLSGYEQYF.

This clonotype was seen a few times. V usage is TRBV24-1 and J usage is TRBJ2-2, with D perhaps matching TRBD2 (5 bases). Germline values: CDR1 KGHDR, CDR2 SFDVKD. The CDR3 runs to 16 residues. Trimming took 4 bases from V and 2 from J, leaving 13 bases between them. The CDR3 protein is CATSEGSSQNTGELFF. In nucleotides, the CDR3 is TGTGCCACCAGTGAGGGGAGTTCTCAAAACACCGGGGAGCTGTTTTTT.

This clonotype has at least ten counts. The chain carries TRBV20-1 and TRBJ1-3, with unresolved D. The CDR3 totals 15 residues. Germline lookup yields CDR1 DFQATT and CDR2 SNEGSKA (reference sequence). The V end was cut by 5 bases, the J end by 0 bases, with 14 bases between. In DNA form, the CDR3 reads TGCAGTGCTTCCGGTGCGGCCGACTCTGGAAACACCATATATTTT. Translated, it gives CSASGAADSGNTIYF.

This clonotype was seen a few times. The rearrangement joins TRBV7-9 to TRBJ1-2; D is unresolved. Germline-derived CDR1 and CDR2 are SEHNR and FQNEAQ (reference sequence). The CDR3 consists of 14 residues. Trimming shortened V by 5 bases and J by 0 bases, and 10 bases separated the two germline ends. CDR3 sequence: CASSPQASNYGYTF. The CDR3 DNA is TGTGCCAGCAGCCCTCAAGCCTCTAACTATGGCTACACCTTC.

The J gene is TRBJ2-7, the V gene TRBV5-5; 11 nucleotides match TRBD2. The V gene's germline CDR1 is SGHKS and CDR2 YYEKEE (reference sequence). The CDR3 is made up of 14 amino acids. Trimming at V came to 3 bases and at J to 6 bases, leaving 5 bases not matched to a gene. CDR3: CASSSLAGGGEQYF. The CDR3 DNA reads as TGTGCCAGCAGCTCCCTAGCGGGAGGAGGCGAGCAGTACTTC.

The rearrangement uses TRBV6-2 or TRBV6-3 and TRBJ1-1; no reliable D call. This CDR3 region has 13 residues. CDR1 is MNHEY, CDR2 SVGEGT, per germline. V lost 2 bases to trimming and J lost 1 base, with 5 bases between them. CDR3 nucleotide sequence: TGTGCCAGCAGTTACAACTGGAACACTGAAGCTTTCTTT. It encodes CASSYNWNTEAFF.

A few counts support this clonotype. This chain joins TRBV20-1 and TRBJ1-3; D uncertain. The germline V and J ends were trimmed by 3 bases and 0 bases, with 9 bases remaining between them. The V gene's germline CDR1 is DFQATT and CDR2 SNEGSKA (reference sequence). The CDR3 is 14 amino acids. The CDR3 DNA is TGCAGTGCTAGTCGCTCAGCCTCTGGAAACACCATATATTTT. Protein sequence: CSASRSASGNTIYF.

This clonotype appeared a few times. The chain's CDR3 is CASSLGAGLGTEAFF. The CDR3 coding sequence is TGTGCCAGCAGCTTAGGTGCAGGGTTAGGCACTGAAGCTTTCTTT. This rearrangement joins TRBV7-9 to TRBJ1-1; a weak D match, TRBD1 (5 bases). Germline CDR1 is SEHNR and CDR2 is FQNEAQ (reference sequence). The CDR3 is 15 amino acids. With 1 base removed from V and 4 bases from J, the gap between germline ends came to 13 bases.